This T cell receptor (beta chain) derives from a study of beta chain features in type 1 diabetes. Expressed TCRB transcripts were sequenced because the isolated RNA had all been reverse transcribed beforehand. Data came from immunoSEQ multiplex PCR; TCRdb stores just in-frame clones and leaves some out. The top ten hold 0.035% to 0.045% of the sample, which has over 650,000 clones, 11% to 15% seen once. Sorting that relied on CD45RO/CCR7/CD25/CD127/CD95/CD27 yielded CD4+ naive, central memory, regulatory and stem cell-like memory cells. Germline V CDR1 and CDR2: SGDLS, YYNGEE. The CDR3 has 15 amino acids. V lost 0 bases to trimming and J lost 0 bases, with 4 bases between them. Findings of the study overall: Significant though moderate, a shortening of TCRB CDR3s appeared in all four CD4+ subsets of Type 1 diabetes patients.

Comment on this clone: Its cognate antigen is unknown. This sample includes further DNA sequences coding for the same CDR3.

The chain joins TRBV9 to TRBJ2-6; D remains unclear. This receptor was obtained from a man between 18 and 29 years old with type 1 diabetes. The material sequenced was naive CD4+ T cells from blood. DNA of the CDR3: TGTGCCAGCAGCGTAGTAAGCTCTGGGGCCAACGTCCTGACTTTC. Translated, it gives CASSVVSSGANVLTF.